This T cell receptor beta chain was found in a study of T cells in Graves' hyperthyroidism and ophthalmopathy. The CDR3 length is 15 residues. Trimming removed 1 base from V and 1 base from J; junction bases left unmatched: 0. In germline, CDR1 is SEHNR, CDR2 FQNEAQ (reference sequence). The sample holds many counts of this clonotype. TCR beta CDR3 regions were amplified from RNA transcripts. HTBI primers were used for first-round RT-PCR of the TCR CDR3. TCRdb redid the calling of the multiplex PCR reads with MiXCR, one entry per CDR3 protein. The sample records hundreds of thousands of distinct CDR3 sequences, approximately 15% being singletons.

The chain carries TRBV7-9 and TRBJ2-3, with 9 bases matching TRBD2. Specimen: blood. The sequence derives from a young woman with Graves' hyperthyroidism that later progressed to Graves' ophthalmopathy. The CDR3 protein is CASSLGGRGTDTQYF. CDR3 nucleotide sequence: TGTGCCAGCAGCTTAGGCGGGAGGGGCACAGATACGCAGTATTTT. The full variable domain, completed using reference TRBV7-9 and TRBJ2-3, is DTGVSQNPRHKITKRGQNVTFRCDPISEHNRLYWYRQTLGQGPEFLTYFQNEAQLEKSRLLSDRFSAERPKGSFSTLEIQRTEQGDSAMYLCASSLGGRGTDTQYFGPGTRLTVL.